This T cell receptor beta chain was captured in a study of cytomegalovirus exposure and HLA in healthy donors. General observations from the study: Clonal expansion, a later analysis showed, was greater in HLA-associated TCR beta chains than in equally common others. Most sequenced TCRs were rare (though some public TCRs occurred in many donors). With further analysis later on, most CMV-associated TCR beta chains appeared HLA-restricted.

Trimming took off 10 bases at V and 0 bases at J, with 14 bases between the two ends. Germline V CDR1 and CDR2: ENHRY, SYGVKD. This CDR3 has 14 residues. A few counts support this clone. Its matching antigen is unknown. With 60 Vbeta and 13 Jbeta primers, the PCR was carried out. Measured with immunoSEQ multiplex PCR; TCRdb has only the in-frame clones, and not every one. The sample contains about 140,000 clones, nearly 90% of which appear only once. Source material: PBMCs. V is TRBV10-3 and J is TRBJ2-3, with D possibly TRBD2 on 6 matching bases. The origin of this receptor is a woman aged 40 to 50 in good health and CMV-seronegative. CDR3 DNA: TGTGCCAACCGCCCCGGGACTAGCACAGATACGCAGTATTTT. The encoded protein is CANRPGTSTDTQYF.